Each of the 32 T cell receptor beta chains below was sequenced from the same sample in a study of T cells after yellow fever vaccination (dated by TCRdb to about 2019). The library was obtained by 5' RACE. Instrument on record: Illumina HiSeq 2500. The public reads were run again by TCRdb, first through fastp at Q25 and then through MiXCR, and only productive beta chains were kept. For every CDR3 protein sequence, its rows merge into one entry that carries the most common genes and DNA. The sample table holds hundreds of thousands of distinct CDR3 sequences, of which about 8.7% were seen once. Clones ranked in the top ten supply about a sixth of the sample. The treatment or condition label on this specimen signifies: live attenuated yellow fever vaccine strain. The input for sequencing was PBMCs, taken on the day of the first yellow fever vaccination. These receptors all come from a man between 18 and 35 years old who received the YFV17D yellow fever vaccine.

The CDR3 reads CASSPDRVNTDTQYF. Written as DNA, the CDR3 is TGCGCCAGCAGCCCGGACAGGGTCAACACAGATACGCAGTATTTT. The chain carries TRBV5-1 and TRBJ2-3; 8 bases align to TRBD1. The V and J ends lost 4 bases and 2 bases, in that order; junction bases with no gene match: 6. Germline V gene lookup returns CDR1 SGHRS and CDR2 YFSETQ. The CDR3 runs 15 residues.

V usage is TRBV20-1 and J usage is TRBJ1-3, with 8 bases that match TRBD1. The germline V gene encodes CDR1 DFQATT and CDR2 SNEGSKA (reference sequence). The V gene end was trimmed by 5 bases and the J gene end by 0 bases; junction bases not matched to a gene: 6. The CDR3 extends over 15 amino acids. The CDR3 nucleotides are TGCAGTGCTCCGGGACAGGCCTTCTCTGGAAACACCATATATTTT. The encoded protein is CSAPGQAFSGNTIYF.

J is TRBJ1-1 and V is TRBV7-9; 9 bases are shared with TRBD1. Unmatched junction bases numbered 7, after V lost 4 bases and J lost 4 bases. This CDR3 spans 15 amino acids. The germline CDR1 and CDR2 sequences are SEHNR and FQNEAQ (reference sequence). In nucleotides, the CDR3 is TGTGCCAGCAGCTGGGACAGGGAGTTTAGCACTGAAGCTTTCTTT. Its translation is CASSWDREFSTEAFF. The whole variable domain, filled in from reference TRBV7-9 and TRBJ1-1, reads DTGVSQNPRHKITKRGQNVTFRCDPISEHNRLYWYRQTLGQGPEFLTYFQNEAQLEKSRLLSDRFSAERPKGSFSTLEIQRTEQGDSAMYLCASSWDREFSTEAFFGQGTRLTVV.

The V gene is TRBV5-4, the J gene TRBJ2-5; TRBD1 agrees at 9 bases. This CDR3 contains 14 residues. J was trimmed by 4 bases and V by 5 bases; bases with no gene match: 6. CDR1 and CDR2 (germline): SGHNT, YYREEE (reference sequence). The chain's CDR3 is CASSRGTGLETQYF. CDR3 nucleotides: TGTGCCAGCAGTAGAGGGACAGGGCTAGAGACCCAGTACTTC.

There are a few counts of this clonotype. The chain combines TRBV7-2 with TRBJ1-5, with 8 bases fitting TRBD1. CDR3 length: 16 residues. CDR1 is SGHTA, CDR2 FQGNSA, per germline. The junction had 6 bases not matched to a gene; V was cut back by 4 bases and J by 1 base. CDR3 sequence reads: CASSSETGASNQPQHF. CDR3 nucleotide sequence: TGTGCCAGCAGCTCGGAGACAGGGGCGAGCAATCAGCCCCAGCATTTT.

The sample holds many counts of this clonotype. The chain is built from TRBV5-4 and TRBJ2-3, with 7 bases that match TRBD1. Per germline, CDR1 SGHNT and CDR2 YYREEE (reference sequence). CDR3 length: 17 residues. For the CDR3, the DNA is TGTGCTGGTGGAGGCAAAACAGGGGATGCTAGCACAGATACGCAGTATTTT. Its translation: CAGGGKTGDASTDTQYF. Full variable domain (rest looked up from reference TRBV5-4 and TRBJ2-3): ETGVTQSPTHLIKTRGQQVTLRCSSQSGHNTVSWYQQALGQGPQFIFQYYREEENGRGNFPPRFSGLQFPNYSSELNVNALELDDSALYLCAGGGKTGDASTDTQYFGPGTRLTVL.

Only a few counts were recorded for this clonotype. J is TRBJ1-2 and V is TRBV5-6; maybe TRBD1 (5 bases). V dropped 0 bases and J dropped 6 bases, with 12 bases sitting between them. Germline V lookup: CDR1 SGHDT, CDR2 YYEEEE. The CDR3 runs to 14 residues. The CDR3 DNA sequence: TGTGCCAGCAGCTTGGCGCCAGGGTTTGATGGCTACACCTTC. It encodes CASSLAPGFDGYTF.

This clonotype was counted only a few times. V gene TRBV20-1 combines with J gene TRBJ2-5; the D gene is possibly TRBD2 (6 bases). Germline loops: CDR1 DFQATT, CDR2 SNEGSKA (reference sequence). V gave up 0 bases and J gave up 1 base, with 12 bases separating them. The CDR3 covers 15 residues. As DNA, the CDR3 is TGCAGTGCTAGAGACGGGTCCGGGGGCCAAGAGACCCAGTACTTC. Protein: CSARDGSGGQETQYF.

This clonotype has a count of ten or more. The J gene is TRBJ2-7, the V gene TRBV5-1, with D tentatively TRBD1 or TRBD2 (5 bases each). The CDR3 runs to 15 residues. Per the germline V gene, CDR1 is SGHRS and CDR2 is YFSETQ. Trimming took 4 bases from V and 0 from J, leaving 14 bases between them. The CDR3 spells CASSRDGPTSYEQYF. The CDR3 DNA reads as TGCGCCAGCAGCCGGGACGGCCCTACCTCCTACGAGCAGTACTTC.

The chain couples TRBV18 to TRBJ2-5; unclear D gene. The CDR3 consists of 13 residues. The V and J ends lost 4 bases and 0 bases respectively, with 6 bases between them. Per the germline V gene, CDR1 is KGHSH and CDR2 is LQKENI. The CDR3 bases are TGTGCCAGCTCACTGTACTACCAAGAGACCCAGTACTTC. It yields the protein CASSLYYQETQYF. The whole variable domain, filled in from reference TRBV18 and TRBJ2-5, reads NAGVMQNPRHLVRRRGQEARLRCSPMKGHSHVYWYRQLPEEGLKFMVYLQKENIIDESGMPKERFSAEFPKEGPSILRIQQVVRGDSAAYFCASSLYYQETQYFGPGTRLLVL.

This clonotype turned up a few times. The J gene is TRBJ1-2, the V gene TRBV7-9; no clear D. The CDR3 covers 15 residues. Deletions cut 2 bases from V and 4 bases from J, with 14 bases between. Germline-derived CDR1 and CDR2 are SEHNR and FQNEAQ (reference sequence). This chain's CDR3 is CASSLPLGGAYGYTF. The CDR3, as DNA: TGTGCCAGCAGCTTACCCTTGGGCGGAGCCTATGGCTACACCTTC. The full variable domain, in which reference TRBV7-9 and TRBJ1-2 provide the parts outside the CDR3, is DTGVSQNPRHKITKRGQNVTFRCDPISEHNRLYWYRQTLGQGPEFLTYFQNEAQLEKSRLLSDRFSAERPKGSFSTLEIQRTEQGDSAMYLCASSLPLGGAYGYTFGSGTRLTVV.

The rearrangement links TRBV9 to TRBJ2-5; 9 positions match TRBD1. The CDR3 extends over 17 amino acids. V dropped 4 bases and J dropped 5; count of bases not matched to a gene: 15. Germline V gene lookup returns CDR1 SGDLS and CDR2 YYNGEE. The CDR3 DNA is TGTGCCAGCAGCTCTTTATCGCCGGGACAGGGTGCCGAGACCCAGTACTTC. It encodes CASSSLSPGQGAETQYF.

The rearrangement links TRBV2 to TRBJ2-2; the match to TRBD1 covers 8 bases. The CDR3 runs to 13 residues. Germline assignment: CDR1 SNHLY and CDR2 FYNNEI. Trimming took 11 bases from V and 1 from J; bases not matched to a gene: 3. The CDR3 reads CAGGQGNTGELFF. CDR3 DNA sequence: TGTGCCGGCGGACAGGGGAACACCGGGGAGCTGTTTTTT.

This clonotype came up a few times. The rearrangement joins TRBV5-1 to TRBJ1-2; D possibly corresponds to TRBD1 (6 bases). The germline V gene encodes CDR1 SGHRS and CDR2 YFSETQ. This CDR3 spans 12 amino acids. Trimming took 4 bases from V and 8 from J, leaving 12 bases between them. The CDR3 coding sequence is TGCGCCAGCAGCCAGGGGCAAGGGGGCTACACCTTC. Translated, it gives CASSQGQGGYTF.

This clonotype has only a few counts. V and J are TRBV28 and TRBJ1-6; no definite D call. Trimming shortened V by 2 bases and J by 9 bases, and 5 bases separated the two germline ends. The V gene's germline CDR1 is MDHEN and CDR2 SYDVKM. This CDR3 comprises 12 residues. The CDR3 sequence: CASSLAGSPLHF. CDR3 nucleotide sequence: TGTGCCAGCAGTTTAGCGGGTTCACCCCTCCACTTT.

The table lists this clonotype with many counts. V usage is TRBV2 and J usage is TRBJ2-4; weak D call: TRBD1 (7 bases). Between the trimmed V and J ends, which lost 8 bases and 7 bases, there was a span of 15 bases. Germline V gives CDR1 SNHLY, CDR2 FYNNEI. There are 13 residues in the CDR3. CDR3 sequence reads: CASGLAGGNIQYF. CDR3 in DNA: TGTGCCAGCGGGCTGGCAGGGGGGAACATTCAGTACTTC. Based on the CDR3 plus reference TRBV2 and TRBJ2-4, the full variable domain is EPEVTQTPSHQVTQMGQEVILRCVPISNHLYFYWYRQILGQKVEFLVSFYNNEISEKSEIFDDQFSVERPDGSNFTLKIRSTKLEDSAMYFCASGLAGGNIQYFGAGTRLSVL.

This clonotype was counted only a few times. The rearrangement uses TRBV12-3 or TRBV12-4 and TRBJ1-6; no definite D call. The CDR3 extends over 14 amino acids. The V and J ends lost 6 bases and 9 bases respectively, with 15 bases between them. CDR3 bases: TGTGCCAGCAGCGCCCCTGGCGGGTTTTCACCCCTCCACTTT. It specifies CASSAPGGFSPLHF.

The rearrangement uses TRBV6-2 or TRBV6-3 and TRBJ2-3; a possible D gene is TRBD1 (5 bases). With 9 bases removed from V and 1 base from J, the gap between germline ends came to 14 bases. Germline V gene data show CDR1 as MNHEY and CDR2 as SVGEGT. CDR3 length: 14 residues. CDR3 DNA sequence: TGTGCCAGGAGACATCAGGGCCGCACAGATACGCAGTATTTT. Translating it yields CARRHQGRTDTQYF.

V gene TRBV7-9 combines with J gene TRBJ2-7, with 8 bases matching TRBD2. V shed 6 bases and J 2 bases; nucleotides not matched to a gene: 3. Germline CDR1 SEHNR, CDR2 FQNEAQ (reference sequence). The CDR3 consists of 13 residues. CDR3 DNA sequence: TGTGCCAGCAGTTCGGGGGGGGCCTACGAGCAGTACGTC. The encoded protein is CASSSGGAYEQYV.

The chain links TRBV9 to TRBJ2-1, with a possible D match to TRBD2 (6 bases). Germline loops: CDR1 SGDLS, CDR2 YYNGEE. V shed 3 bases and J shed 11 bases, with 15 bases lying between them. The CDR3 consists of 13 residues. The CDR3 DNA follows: TGTGCCAGCAGCGGGGGGGACTTTCTCAAGCAGTTCTTC. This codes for CASSGGDFLKQFF. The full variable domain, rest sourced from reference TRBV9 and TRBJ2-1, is DSGVTQTPKHLITATGQRVTLRCSPRSGDLSVYWYQQSLDQGLQFLIQYYNGEERAKGNILERFSAQQFPDLHSELNLSSLELGDSALYFCASSGGDFLKQFFGPGTRLTVL.

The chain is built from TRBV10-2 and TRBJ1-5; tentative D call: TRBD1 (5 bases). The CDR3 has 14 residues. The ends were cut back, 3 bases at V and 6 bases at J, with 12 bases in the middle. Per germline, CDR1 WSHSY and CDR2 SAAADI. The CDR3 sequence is CASSEGRDAQPQHF. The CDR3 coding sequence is TGCGCCAGCAGTGAAGGCAGGGACGCTCAGCCCCAGCATTTT.

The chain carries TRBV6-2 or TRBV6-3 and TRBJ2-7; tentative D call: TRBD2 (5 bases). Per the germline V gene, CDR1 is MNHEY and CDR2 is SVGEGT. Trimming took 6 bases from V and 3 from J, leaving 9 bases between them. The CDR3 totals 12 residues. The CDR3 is CASSLAYYEQYF. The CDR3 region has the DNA TGTGCCAGCAGCCTAGCATACTACGAGCAGTACTTC.

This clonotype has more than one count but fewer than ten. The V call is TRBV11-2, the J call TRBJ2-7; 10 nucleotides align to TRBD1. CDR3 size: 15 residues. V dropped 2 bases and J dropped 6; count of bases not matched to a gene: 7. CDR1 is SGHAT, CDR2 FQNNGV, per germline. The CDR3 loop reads CASSLPGQGTREQYF. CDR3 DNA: TGTGCCAGCAGCTTACCGGGACAGGGGACCCGCGAGCAGTACTTC.

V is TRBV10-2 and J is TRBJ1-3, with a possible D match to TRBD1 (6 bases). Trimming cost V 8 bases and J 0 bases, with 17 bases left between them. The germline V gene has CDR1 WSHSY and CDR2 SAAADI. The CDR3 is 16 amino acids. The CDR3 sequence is CASVGGAEPSGNTIYF. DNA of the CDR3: TGCGCCAGCGTAGGGGGGGCTGAACCCTCTGGAAACACCATATATTTT.

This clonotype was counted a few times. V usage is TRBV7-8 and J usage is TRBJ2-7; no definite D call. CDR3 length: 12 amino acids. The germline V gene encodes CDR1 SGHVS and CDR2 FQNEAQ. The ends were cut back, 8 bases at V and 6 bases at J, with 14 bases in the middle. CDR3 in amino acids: CASGSYLVEQYF. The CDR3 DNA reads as TGTGCCAGCGGCTCTTACCTGGTCGAGCAGTACTTC.

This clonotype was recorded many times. CDR3 loop: CASSPPTGDYGYTF. CDR3 nucleotide sequence: TGCGCCAGCAGCCCCCCGACAGGGGACTATGGCTACACCTTC. This chain joins TRBV5-1 and TRBJ1-2; 8 bases are shared with TRBD1. Germline assignment: CDR1 SGHRS and CDR2 YFSETQ. Unmatched junction bases numbered 5, after V lost 4 bases and J lost 3 bases. CDR3 length: 14 residues.

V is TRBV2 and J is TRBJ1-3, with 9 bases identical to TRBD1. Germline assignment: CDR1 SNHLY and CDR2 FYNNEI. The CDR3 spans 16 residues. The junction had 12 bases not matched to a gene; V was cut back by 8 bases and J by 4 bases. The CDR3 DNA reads TGTGCCAGCGATCCGGGACAGGGACGCCTCGGAAACACCATATATTTT. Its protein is CASDPGQGRLGNTIYF. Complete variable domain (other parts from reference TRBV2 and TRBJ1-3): EPEVTQTPSHQVTQMGQEVILRCVPISNHLYFYWYRQILGQKVEFLVSFYNNEISEKSEIFDDQFSVERPDGSNFTLKIRSTKLEDSAMYFCASDPGQGRLGNTIYFGEGSWLTVV.

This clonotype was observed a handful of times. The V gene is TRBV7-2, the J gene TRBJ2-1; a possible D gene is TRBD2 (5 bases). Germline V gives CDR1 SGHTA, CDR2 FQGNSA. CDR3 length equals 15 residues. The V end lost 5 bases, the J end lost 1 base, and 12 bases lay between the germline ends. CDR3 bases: TGTGCCAGCAGCCCCCGGACTCGATCCTACAATGAGCAGTTCTTC. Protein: CASSPRTRSYNEQFF.

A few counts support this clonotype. Written as DNA, the CDR3 is TGCAGTGCTAGAGAGGAGAGCTCCTATAATTCACCCCTCCACTTT. It translates to CSAREESSYNSPLHF. The chain has TRBV20-1 and TRBJ1-6, with D hard to call. CDR1 DFQATT and CDR2 SNEGSKA come from the germline V gene (reference sequence). V shed 0 bases and J shed 0 bases, with 6 bases lying between them. This CDR3 comprises 15 residues.

CDR3 nucleotides: TGTGCCAGCAGTGACCCCGGACGGATCAATGAGCAGTTCTTC. It translates to CASSDPGRINEQFF. The chain links TRBV25-1 to TRBJ2-1; D gene unclear. With 3 bases removed from V and 6 bases from J, the gap between germline ends came to 12 bases. CDR1 is MGHDK and CDR2 is SYGVNS in the germline V gene. The CDR3 length is 14 residues.

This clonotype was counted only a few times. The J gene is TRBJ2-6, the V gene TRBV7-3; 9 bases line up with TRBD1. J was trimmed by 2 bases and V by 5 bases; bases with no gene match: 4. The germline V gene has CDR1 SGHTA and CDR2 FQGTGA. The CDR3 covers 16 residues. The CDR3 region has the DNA TGTGCCAGCAGCCAGACAGGGGGAACTGGGGCCAACGTCCTGACTTTC. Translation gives CASSQTGGTGANVLTF.

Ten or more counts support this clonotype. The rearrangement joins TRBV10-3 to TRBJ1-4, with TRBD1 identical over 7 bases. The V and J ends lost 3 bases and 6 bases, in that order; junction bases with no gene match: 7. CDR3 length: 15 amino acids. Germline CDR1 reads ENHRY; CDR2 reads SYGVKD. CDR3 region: CAISERQGGDEKLFF. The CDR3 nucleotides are TGTGCCATCAGTGAAAGACAGGGAGGTGATGAAAAACTGTTTTTT.